The 28 T cell receptor beta chains listed next were all sequenced from one sample in a study of blood T cell repertoires in COVID-19. Libraries were prepared by immunoSEQ multiplex PCR; TCRdb keeps only in-frame clonotypes and omits some of them. This table holds roughly 100,000 clones, 85% found once. Sequencing input: peripheral blood. These receptor sequences come from a woman in her sixties or seventies with active or convalescent COVID-19.

This clone showed up just a few times. The chain couples TRBV6-2 or TRBV6-3 to TRBJ2-7; TRBD2 aligns across 9 bases. CDR1 is MNHEY and CDR2 is SVGEGT in the germline V gene. The CDR3 has 15 residues. V lost 2 bases, J lost 2 bases, and 4 bases stayed unmatched. The CDR3 sequence: CASSYSPSGAYEQYF. CDR3 sequence (DNA): TGTGCCAGCAGTTACAGTCCTAGCGGGGCCTACGAGCAGTACTTC.

The chain employs TRBV6-6 and TRBJ1-1; the D gene is possibly TRBD1 (5 bases). V gave up 10 bases and J gave up 4 bases, with 13 bases separating them. In germline, CDR1 is MNHNY, CDR2 SVGAGI (reference sequence). This CDR3 is 12 amino acids long. CDR3 residues: CATRGLSTEAFF. The CDR3 nucleotides are TGTGCCACCCGGGGGTTGAGCACTGAAGCTTTCTTT.

V usage is TRBV6-2 or TRBV6-3 and J usage is TRBJ2-5; maybe TRBD2 (5 bases). V gave up 0 bases and J gave up 5 bases, with 19 bases separating them. This CDR3 is 17 amino acids long. Looked up from germline, CDR1 is MNHEY and CDR2 is SVGEGT. DNA of the CDR3: TGTGCCAGCAGTTACTCGATTGGACTTTTTGGCGGGGAGACCCAGTACTTC. Protein sequence: CASSYSIGLFGGETQYF.

This rearrangement joins TRBV7-8 to TRBJ1-2, with D hard to call. The CDR3 is 12 amino acids. Trimming left V 2 bases short and J 5 bases short, with 6 bases between. CDR1 is SGHVS, CDR2 FQNEAQ, per germline. CDR3 in DNA: TGTGCCAGCAGCTTACGGGAATATGGCTACACCTTC. This encodes CASSLREYGYTF.

Only a few counts were recorded for this clone. The chain combines TRBV10-3 with TRBJ1-5; tentatively, D is TRBD1 (5 bases). Germline V CDR1 and CDR2: ENHRY, SYGVKD. There are 15 residues in the CDR3. V gave up 4 bases and J gave up 0 bases, with 10 bases separating them. The CDR3 sequence: CAISVSGSSNQPQHF. The CDR3 DNA sequence: TGTGCCATCAGTGTTTCAGGGTCTAGCAATCAGCCCCAGCATTTT.

This clone was counted a few times. V usage is TRBV18 and J usage is TRBJ1-2; perhaps TRBD1 as D (6 bases). Trimming cost V 2 bases and J 3 bases, with 10 bases left between them. CDR3 length: 14 amino acids. CDR1 and CDR2 (germline): KGHSH, LQKENI. The CDR3 nucleotides read TGTGCCAGCTCACCAGGGGGCGCAGACTATGGCTACACCTTC. Its protein product is CASSPGGADYGYTF. Drawing the rest from reference TRBV18 and TRBJ1-2, the complete variable domain is NAGVMQNPRHLVRRRGQEARLRCSPMKGHSHVYWYRQLPEEGLKFMVYLQKENIIDESGMPKERFSAEFPKEGPSILRIQQVVRGDSAAYFCASSPGGADYGYTFGSGTRLTVV.

This clone appeared once. The V and J genes are TRBV4-3 and TRBJ2-2; a weak D match, TRBD2 (6 bases). Germline V lookup: CDR1 LGHNA, CDR2 YSLEER. Trimming took off 2 bases at V and 1 base at J, with 17 bases between the two ends. The CDR3 loop spans 18 amino acids. The CDR3 DNA is TGCGCCAGCAGCCAAAGAGGGGTTAGCGGTAGGAACACCGGGGAGCTGTTTTTT. This translates into CASSQRGVSGRNTGELFF.

The V gene is TRBV7-2, the J gene TRBJ2-3; D unclear. CDR1 and CDR2 (germline): SGHTA, FQGNSA. V was cut by 2 bases and J by 1 base, with 7 bases left in between. The CDR3 consists of 14 residues. The chain's CDR3 is CASSLSRGTDTQYF. The DNA of the CDR3 is TGTGCCAGCAGCTTATCCCGGGGCACAGATACGCAGTATTTT.

The chain couples TRBV5-1 to TRBJ1-6, with 7 bases matching TRBD1. Trimming at V came to 0 bases and at J to 9 bases, leaving 3 bases not matched to a gene. The V gene's germline CDR1 is SGHRS and CDR2 YFSETQ. The length of the CDR3 is 14 residues. The CDR3 coding sequence is TGCGCCAGCAGCTTGGGGGACAGTGGTTCACCCCTCCACTTT. Protein sequence: CASSLGDSGSPLHF. Using reference TRBV5-1 and TRBJ1-6 for the parts outside the CDR3, the full variable domain is KAGVTQTPRYLIKTRGQQVTLSCSPISGHRSVSWYQQTPGQGLQFLFEYFSETQRNKGNFPGRFSGRQFSNSRSEMNVSTLELGDSALYLCASSLGDSGSPLHFGNGTRLTVT.

This chain joins TRBV5-1 and TRBJ1-4, with 9 bases lining up with TRBD1. The CDR3 length is 15 residues. Trimming cost V 4 bases and J 8 bases; bases outside gene matches: 9. From germline, CDR1 is SGHRS and CDR2 YFSETQ. This CDR3 reads CASSQGQGIGEKLFF. In DNA form, the CDR3 reads TGCGCCAGCAGCCAGGGACAGGGCATAGGGGAAAAACTGTTTTTT.

The V gene is TRBV27, the J gene TRBJ1-5; a possible D gene is TRBD1 (5 bases). V lost 2 bases and J lost 0, with 14 bases in between. The CDR3 consists of 17 residues. Looked up from germline, CDR1 is MNHEY and CDR2 is SMNVEV (reference sequence). This CDR3 reads CASSLTFTGDSNQPQHF. Here the CDR3 DNA reads TGTGCCAGCAGTTTAACTTTTACGGGGGATAGCAATCAGCCCCAGCATTTT.

This chain connects TRBV2 to TRBJ2-7, with D perhaps matching TRBD2 (6 bases). The length of the CDR3 is 14 residues. Between the trimmed V and J ends, which lost 3 bases and 4 bases, there was a span of 13 bases. The germline gives CDR1 SNHLY, CDR2 FYNNEI. DNA of the CDR3: TGTGCCAGCAGTGATGTGGAGGGTGGTTACGAGCAGTACTTC. Translated, it gives CASSDVEGGYEQYF.

This clone was observed a few times. DNA for the CDR3: TGTGCCAGCAGCTTAACTGGAGACAGGGATTCACCCCTCCACTTT. Residues: CASSLTGDRDSPLHF. The genes are TRBV7-9 and TRBJ1-6, with 7 positions matching TRBD1. Germline trimming cut 2 bases from V and 8 bases from J; bases unmatched to any gene: 6. The germline CDR1 and CDR2 sequences are SEHNR and FQNEAQ (reference sequence). This CDR3 has 15 amino acids.

V is TRBV5-1 and J is TRBJ2-7; TRBD1 aligns across 9 bases. The CDR3 runs 14 residues. Germline V gene sequence: CDR1 SGHRS, CDR2 YFSETQ. V dropped 5 bases and J dropped 4; count of bases not matched to a gene: 7. The CDR3 protein is CASRTGQGPYEQYF. In nucleotides, the CDR3 is TGCGCCAGCAGGACCGGACAGGGGCCGTACGAGCAGTACTTC. Variable domain in full (rest from reference TRBV5-1 and TRBJ2-7): KAGVTQTPRYLIKTRGQQVTLSCSPISGHRSVSWYQQTPGQGLQFLFEYFSETQRNKGNFPGRFSGRQFSNSRSEMNVSTLELGDSALYLCASRTGQGPYEQYFGPGTRLTVT.

This chain links TRBV3-1 (or the pseudogene TRBV3-2) with TRBJ2-7; D ambiguous. This CDR3 comprises 16 residues. Germline CDR1 LGHDT, CDR2 YNNKEL (reference sequence). Trimming took off 1 base at V and 5 bases at J, with 18 bases between the two ends. CDR3 bases: TGTGCCAGCAGCCAAGGGTCGGGTAAGTGGAGTAACGAGCAGTACTTC. Its translation is CASSQGSGKWSNEQYF.

This clone was seen more than once but under ten times. The chain joins TRBV28 to TRBJ1-6, with D tentatively TRBD1 (5 bases). The V gene's germline CDR1 is MDHEN and CDR2 SYDVKM. This CDR3 is built from 15 residues. Trimming left V 4 bases short and J 7 bases short, with 14 bases between. DNA of the CDR3: TGTGCCAGCAGTTCGCCGCAGGGTGGCAATTCACCCCTCCACTTT. This codes for CASSSPQGGNSPLHF.

The chain is built from TRBV5-5 and TRBJ2-7; 14 nucleotides agree with TRBD2. The CDR3 extends over 16 amino acids. The germline gives CDR1 SGHKS, CDR2 YYEKEE (reference sequence). With V trimmed by 5 bases and J by 7 bases, 11 bases remained unmatched. This chain's CDR3 is CASRVPGLAGALEQYF. The DNA of the CDR3 is TGTGCCAGCAGAGTCCCGGGACTAGCGGGGGCCCTTGAGCAGTACTTC.

This clone was seen a few times. The chain combines TRBV6-5 with TRBJ1-4, with 9 bases identical to TRBD1. V was clipped by 4 bases and J by 8 bases; unmatched bases: 5. Germline CDR1 and CDR2: MNHEY and SVGAGI. This CDR3 is built from 14 residues. The CDR3 DNA reads TGTGCCAGCAGTTCCGGACAGGGGAGGGAAAAACTGTTTTTT. Encoded protein: CASSSGQGREKLFF.

The V call is TRBV3-1 (or the pseudogene TRBV3-2), the J call TRBJ2-7; 9 nucleotides align to TRBD2. Trimming cost V 1 base and J 2 bases; bases outside gene matches: 9. CDR1 and CDR2 from the germline V gene are LGHDT and YNNKEL (reference sequence). The CDR3 covers 17 residues. CDR3 coding DNA: TGTGCCAGCAGCCAAGGAGGCGCGGGGGGGTCCCCCTACGAGCAGTACTTC. Encoded protein: CASSQGGAGGSPYEQYF.

The chain employs TRBV20-1 and TRBJ1-2; D perhaps matches TRBD1 (5 bases). In germline, CDR1 is DFQATT, CDR2 SNEGSKA (reference sequence). The CDR3 has 11 amino acids. Trimming cost V 5 bases and J 9 bases, with 13 bases left between them. The CDR3 coding sequence is TGCAGTGCTCTTATGGGGGGGAGCTACACCTTC. It encodes CSALMGGSYTF.

The chain employs TRBV11-3 and TRBJ2-1, with 16 bases aligning to TRBD2. The CDR3 has 16 residues. Germline loops: CDR1 SGHNT, CDR2 YENEEA. The junction had 7 bases not matched to a gene; V was cut back by 1 base and J by 13 bases. This CDR3 is CASSLGGLAGGAGQFF. CDR3 in DNA: TGTGCCAGCAGCTTAGGGGGACTAGCGGGAGGGGCGGGTCAGTTCTTC.

V is TRBV6-5 and J is TRBJ2-3, with 8 bases fitting TRBD2. The V gene's germline CDR1 is MNHEY and CDR2 SVGAGI. This CDR3 spans 15 amino acids. The V and J ends lost 4 bases and 2 bases, in that order; junction bases with no gene match: 5. DNA for the CDR3: TGTGCCAGCAGTTCCCGGGGGGGTATCACAGATACGCAGTATTTT. It encodes CASSSRGGITDTQYF.

The chain recombines TRBV28 with TRBJ2-5; no definite D call. Germline CDR1 MDHEN, CDR2 SYDVKM. The CDR3 has 14 amino acids. The V gene lost 7 bases and the J gene lost 3 bases, with 15 bases spanning the gap. Here the CDR3 reads CASTMTVSEETQYF. For the CDR3, the DNA is TGTGCCAGCACCATGACGGTGAGCGAAGAGACCCAGTACTTC.

The chain combines TRBV6-6 with TRBJ1-1, with a weak D call TRBD1 (6 bases). The CDR3 covers 15 residues. Trimming removed 6 bases from V and 4 bases from J, with 18 bases in between. Germline V lookup: CDR1 MNHNY, CDR2 SVGAGI (reference sequence). CDR3 in DNA: TGTGCCAGCAGCCACAGGGAATCTAAGGGCACTGAAGCTTTCTTT. Its translation: CASSHRESKGTEAFF.

In its sample, this clone was seen a few times. V usage is TRBV7-9 and J usage is TRBJ2-1; tentatively, D is TRBD1 (7 bases). V lost 6 bases and J lost 4, with 28 bases in between. CDR1 and CDR2 (germline): SEHNR, FQNEAQ (reference sequence). The CDR3 is 19 amino acids. Written as DNA, the CDR3 is TGTGCCAGCAGTCCTCCGGGACAGCGACGGAGGGGAGCGTACAATGAGCAGTTCTTC. Its protein is CASSPPGQRRRGAYNEQFF.

This clone was found a few times. J is TRBJ1-1 and V is TRBV7-2; 8 bases align to TRBD1. Germline CDR1 reads SGHTA; CDR2 reads FQGNSA. Trimming cost V 5 bases and J 3 bases; bases outside gene matches: 5. The CDR3 consists of 14 residues. CDR3 amino acids: CASSPTGEDTEAFF. In DNA, the CDR3 is TGTGCCAGCAGCCCGACAGGGGAGGACACTGAAGCTTTCTTT.

This clone was seen only once. The genes are TRBV10-3 and TRBJ1-2; the match to TRBD1 covers 7 bases. The V and J ends lost 8 bases and 8 bases, in that order; junction bases with no gene match: 8. The CDR3 length is 12 residues. CDR1 and CDR2 from the germline V gene are ENHRY and SYGVKD. The CDR3 coding sequence is TGTGCCATCGGAAACAGGGGTGAGGGCTACACCTTC. Encoded protein: CAIGNRGEGYTF.

This chain connects TRBV30 to TRBJ2-2; 14 bases are a match to TRBD2. The CDR3 runs 17 residues. Per germline, CDR1 GTSNPN and CDR2 SVGIG (reference sequence). V was pared by 5 bases and J by 3 bases, with 8 bases of the junction left unmatched. The CDR3 sequence is CAWGTSGSLGYTGELFF. In DNA form, the CDR3 reads TGTGCCTGGGGGACTAGCGGGAGTCTGGGGTACACCGGGGAGCTGTTTTTT.